The source of this T cell receptor (beta chain) is a study of cytomegalovirus exposure and HLA in healthy donors (dated by TCRdb to about 2017). Regarding the research as a whole: A later analysis indicated that the roughly 130 validation repertoires were generated on the platform also employed for the 650 to 850 repertoires of the first cohort. A separate validation cohort of roughly 130 different subjects was used in addition to the 666-subject first cohort. The study aimed to test whether signatures of past pathogen exposure could be identified by cataloging public T cell receptors. High-throughput TCR immunosequencing, statistical association of individual TCRs with disease status, and machine learning were combined to predict cytomegalovirus infection status.

V is clipped by 5 bases and J by 5 bases, and the sequence between their germline boundaries is 7 bases long. Per the germline V gene (reference sequence), GTSNPN is the CDR1 and SVGIG is the CDR2. The CDR3 goes from the cysteine to the phenylalanine over 11 residues. Left in the record is the CDR3 DNA by itself, 33 bases read in frame from the first base. Receptor libraries were prepared by the immunoSEQ multiplex PCR assay. Per the original workflow: To diagnose cytomegalovirus status from the catalog of TCR beta chain sequences, a statistical classification framework was built. Not all clones reach the TCRdb copy of this immuneACCESS table, which keeps in-frame sequences only. Checked studies attribute under half of the gap to unresolved V genes and leave the rest unexplained. The D gene and trimming were derived from the DNA, and the V and J assignments and clone size from that table. Across this sample there are 300,000 to 450,000 clones, with approximately 90% seen only once. 0.8% to 0.85% of the sample rests with the top ten.

Overall study outcomes, separate from this receptor: A total of 164 TCR beta chains were listed by the study as associated with cytomegalovirus. In both the original and validation cohorts, the classifier was reported to diagnose cytomegalovirus status with high specificity and sensitivity. According to the authors, the approach could potentially be generalized to other disease states and immunological phenotypes. The validation cohort had no HLA typing available for a later analysis, so co-occurrence within that cohort was assessed over all 120 or so repertoires. While some public TCRs were present in many individuals, most TCR sequences turned up only very rarely across donors. In vitro tests confirmed that a few of the cytomegalovirus-associated TCR beta chains recognize cytomegalovirus antigens. A later analysis found that TCRs clustered in the first cohort also tended to co-occur in the 120 validation repertoires, with approximately 94% of cluster scores above 0.

Donors formed part of the validation cohort, which comprised 120 subjects and was distinct from the first cohort of 670 or so subjects. Comment on this clone: No cognate antigen has been identified for it. Base-call qualities are not available, and no considerably larger clone is one nucleotide away.

The specimen was PBMCs. In this chain, TRBV30 is recombined with TRBJ1-3; the best D guess is TRBD1, with 6 bases matching. This sequence originates from a woman under 30 in good health and CMV-seronegative. The DNA sequence is given as TGTGCCTGGGGACAGAGAAACACCATATATTTT. Its protein reads: CAWGQRNTIYF.